This T cell receptor (beta chain) derives from a study of long-term antiretroviral therapy in people with HIV. Turning to the study itself: Sampling started about a decade before the 2015 immediate-ART recommendation.

Regarding this clone: Its cognate antigen is unknown.

Regarding the study as a whole: ART preceded a rise in diversity that nonetheless stayed lower than in transplant donor controls. All time points showed a repertoire dominated by clones expanded before ART. Relative to control repertoires, HIV repertoires exhibited narrower CDR3 length ranges.

They ran version v3.0 of the immunoSEQ assay at survey level. Sequencing was performed with immunoSEQ multiplex PCR; in TCRdb, only in-frame clones are kept and a portion is missing. The profile covers 26,000 or so clones, with more than 85% appearing a single time and under 13% taken by the ten largest. The TCR originated in a middle-aged man with HIV. This specimen was unsorted PBMCs, taken 6.2 years after starting antiretroviral therapy.

As DNA, the CDR3 is TGTGCCAGCAGTTTAAGTAGGGGGGATCAGCCCCAGCATTTT. Its translation is CASSLSRGDQPQHF. The J gene is TRBJ1-5, the V gene TRBV27, with a weak D call TRBD1 (6 bases). In germline, CDR1 is MNHEY, CDR2 SMNVEV (reference sequence). The CDR3 sequence is 14 residues long. The V end was cut by 2 bases, the J end by 5 bases, with 10 bases between.